Listed here are 15 T cell receptor beta chains from one sample, sequenced in a study of blood T cell repertoires in COVID-19. Assay used: immunoSEQ multiplex PCR; TCRdb lists only in-frame clones, some missing. Of over 85,000 clones listed, 80% to 90% are singletons. Sequenced input: peripheral blood. The receptors were gathered from a human donor in a cohort sampled during active COVID-19.

In the case of this clone: Other DNA variants within this sample encode the same CDR3. This sequence joins TRBV5-1 and TRBJ2-7, with TRBD2 as a possible D gene (7 bases). The CDR3 consists of 15 residues. V was cut by 2 bases and J by 3 bases, with 15 bases left in between. CDR1 and CDR2 (germline): SGHRS, YFSETQ. The CDR3 spells CASSFGVGGHYEQYF. DNA for the CDR3: TGCGCCAGCAGCTTTGGGGTGGGGGGGCACTACGAGCAGTACTTC.

The chain is built from TRBV2 and TRBJ1-1; tentative D call: TRBD1 (5 bases). The V gene lost 3 bases and the J gene lost 4 bases, with 12 bases spanning the gap. This CDR3 spans 14 amino acids. Germline CDR1 SNHLY, CDR2 FYNNEI. The CDR3 DNA is TGTGCCAGCAGTGATAGGGGCGTCGGCACTGAAGCTTTCTTT. It specifies CASSDRGVGTEAFF.

The gene calls are TRBV7-2 and TRBJ1-1, with TRBD1 matching 10 bases. CDR3 length: 15 residues. Trimming cost V 8 bases and J 1 base; bases outside gene matches: 7. CDR1 is SGHTA, CDR2 FQGNSA, per germline. This CDR3 is CASGGQGLSNTEAFF. The CDR3 nucleotides read TGTGCCAGCGGGGGACAGGGGTTGTCGAACACTGAAGCTTTCTTT.

V and J are TRBV3-1 (or the pseudogene TRBV3-2) and TRBJ1-3, with a weak D call TRBD1 (6 bases). CDR3 length equals 14 residues. Trimming left V 6 bases short and J 4 bases short, with 13 bases between. Germline values: CDR1 LGHDT, CDR2 YNNKEL (reference sequence). Written as DNA, the CDR3 is TGTGCCAGCAGTCCTCCCGGGACAGGAAACACCATATATTTT. It translates to CASSPPGTGNTIYF.

This chain connects TRBV7-9 to TRBJ1-1, with TRBD1 identical over 10 bases. V lost 5 bases, J lost 0 bases, and 3 bases stayed unmatched. The CDR3 runs to 15 residues. CDR1 is SEHNR and CDR2 is FQNEAQ in the germline V gene (reference sequence). CDR3 protein: CASSAGQGVNTEAFF. Here the CDR3 DNA reads TGTGCCAGCAGCGCCGGACAGGGGGTGAACACTGAAGCTTTCTTT.

This clone was seen only once. The rearrangement joins TRBV5-4 to TRBJ2-7; 11 nucleotides line up with TRBD2. CDR1 SGHNT and CDR2 YYREEE come from the germline V gene (reference sequence). The trim removed 0 bases at V and 1 base at J, leaving 6 bases unmatched. This CDR3 comprises 17 residues. The CDR3 DNA sequence: TGTGCCAGCAGCTTGGGGGGACTAGCGGATCTTTCCTACGAGCAGTACTTC. Translating it yields CASSLGGLADLSYEQYF. Supplemented by reference TRBV5-4 and TRBJ2-7, the full variable domain reads ETGVTQSPTHLIKTRGQQVTLRCSSQSGHNTVSWYQQALGQGPQFIFQYYREEENGRGNFPPRFSGLQFPNYSSELNVNALELDDSALYLCASSLGGLADLSYEQYFGPGTRLTVT.

The gene calls are TRBV6-5 and TRBJ1-2; 7 positions match TRBD1. V trimming: 11 bases; J trimming: 5 bases; junction bases outside the gene matches: 14. Germline loops: CDR1 MNHEY, CDR2 SVGAGI. There are 14 residues in the CDR3. The CDR3 protein is CAVFGGQVGYGYTF. The CDR3 DNA reads TGTGCCGTGTTTGGTGGACAGGTGGGATATGGCTACACCTTC.

The chain combines TRBV19 with TRBJ2-7; 9 bases are a match to TRBD1. Germline V gives CDR1 LNHDA, CDR2 SQIVND (reference sequence). V shed 5 bases, J shed 0 bases, and the junction held 8 bases outside the gene matches. The CDR3 is 16 residues long. CDR3 sequence reads: CASSRQGVGASYEQYF. The CDR3 region has the DNA TGTGCCAGTAGTCGACAGGGGGTGGGGGCCTCCTACGAGCAGTACTTC.

CDR3 DNA sequence: TGTGCCAGCAGCCAAGATAGGACTCTCTACGAGCAGTACTTC. It specifies CASSQDRTLYEQYF. This chain uses TRBV14 with TRBJ2-7, with D possibly being TRBD2 (5 bases). CDR3 length equals 14 residues. The V gene lost 0 bases and the J gene lost 3 bases, with 9 bases spanning the gap. Germline V gives CDR1 SGHDN, CDR2 FVKESK.

This chain links TRBV5-1 with TRBJ2-5, with 10 bases aligning to TRBD2. The germline V gene has CDR1 SGHRS and CDR2 YFSETQ. This CDR3 has 16 residues. Unmatched junction bases numbered 5, after V lost 1 base and J lost 2 bases. CDR3 loop: CASSLQASGGQETQYF. The DNA of the CDR3 is TGCGCCAGCAGCTTGCAGGCTAGCGGGGGTCAAGAGACCCAGTACTTC.

The chain uses TRBV6-2 or TRBV6-3 and TRBJ1-5; D remains unclear. This CDR3 contains 14 residues. Looked up from germline, CDR1 is MNHEY and CDR2 is SVGEGT. V was clipped by 4 bases and J by 5 bases, with 12 bases between them. The DNA of the CDR3 is TGTGCCAGCAGTTCCCCCGGTACTTATCAGCCCCAGCATTTT. Protein sequence: CASSSPGTYQPQHF.

The chain joins TRBV7-3 to TRBJ2-7, with D possibly being TRBD2 (6 bases). Trimming cost V 1 base and J 4 bases, with 14 bases left between them. The CDR3 has 15 amino acids. Germline V gene lookup returns CDR1 SGHTA and CDR2 FQGTGA. CDR3 nucleotide sequence: TGTGCCAGCAGCTTAAATCGACTAGTTCAATACGAGCAGTACTTC. Encoded protein: CASSLNRLVQYEQYF. Combining the CDR3 with reference TRBV7-3 and TRBJ2-7 gives the whole variable domain GAGVSQTPSNKVTEKGKYVELRCDPISGHTALYWYRQSLGQGPEFLIYFQGTGAADDSGLPNDRFFAVRPEGSVSTLKIQRTERGDSAVYLCASSLNRLVQYEQYFGPGTRLTVT.

This clone has a handful of counts. V usage is TRBV5-5 and J usage is TRBJ2-1; a weak D match, TRBD1 (6 bases). The V gene's germline CDR1 is SGHKS and CDR2 YYEKEE (reference sequence). Trimming removed 4 bases from V and 10 bases from J, with 9 bases in between. CDR3 length: 11 residues. CDR3 nucleotides: TGTGCCAGCAGCCCAGGGGAAGAGCAGTTCTTC. Translation gives CASSPGEEQFF.

J is TRBJ1-5 and V is TRBV6-5, with 9 bases matching TRBD1. The CDR3 loop spans 15 amino acids. Losses at the gene ends were 6 bases for V and 6 bases for J; bases not matched to a gene: 9. CDR1 and CDR2 (germline): MNHEY, SVGAGI. This CDR3 reads CASSPTGGGGQPQHF. CDR3 DNA: TGTGCCAGCAGCCCCACAGGGGGCGGGGGTCAGCCCCAGCATTTT.

The rearrangement uses TRBV5-1 and TRBJ2-2; no reliable D call. The germline V gene has CDR1 SGHRS and CDR2 YFSETQ. CDR3 length: 13 amino acids. Trimming took off 7 bases at V and 3 bases at J, with 10 bases between the two ends. CDR3 loop: CASAYLDTGELFF. CDR3 coding DNA: TGCGCCAGCGCTTACTTGGACACCGGGGAGCTGTTTTTT.